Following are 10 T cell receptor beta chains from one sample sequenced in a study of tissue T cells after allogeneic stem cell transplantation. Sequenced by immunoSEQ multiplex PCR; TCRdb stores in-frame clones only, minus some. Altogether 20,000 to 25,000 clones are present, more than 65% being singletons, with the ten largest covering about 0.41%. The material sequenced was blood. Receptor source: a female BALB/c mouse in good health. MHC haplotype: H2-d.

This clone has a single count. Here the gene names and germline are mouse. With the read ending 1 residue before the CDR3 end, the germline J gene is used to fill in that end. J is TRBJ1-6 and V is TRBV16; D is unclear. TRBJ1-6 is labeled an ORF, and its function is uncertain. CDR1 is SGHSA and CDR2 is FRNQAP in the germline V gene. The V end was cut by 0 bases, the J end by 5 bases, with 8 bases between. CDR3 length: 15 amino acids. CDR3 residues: CASSLEAENNSPLYF. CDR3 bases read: TGTGCAAGCAGCTTAGAAGCAGAAAATAATTCGCCCCTCTAC.

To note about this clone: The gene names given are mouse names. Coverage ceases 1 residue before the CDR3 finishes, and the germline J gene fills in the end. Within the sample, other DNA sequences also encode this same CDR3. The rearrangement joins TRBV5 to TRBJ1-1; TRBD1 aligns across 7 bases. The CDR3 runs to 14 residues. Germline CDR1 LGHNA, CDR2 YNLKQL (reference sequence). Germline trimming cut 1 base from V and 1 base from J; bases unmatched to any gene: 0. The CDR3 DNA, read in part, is TGTGCCAGCAGCCAAGGGACAGGGAACACAGAAGTCTTC. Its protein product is CASSQGTGNTEVF. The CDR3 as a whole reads CASSQGTGNTEVFF.

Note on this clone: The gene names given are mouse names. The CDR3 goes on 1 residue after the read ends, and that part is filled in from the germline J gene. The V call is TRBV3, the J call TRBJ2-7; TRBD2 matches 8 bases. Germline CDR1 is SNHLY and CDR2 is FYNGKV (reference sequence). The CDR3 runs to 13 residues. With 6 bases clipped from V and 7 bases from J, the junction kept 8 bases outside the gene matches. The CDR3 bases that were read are TGTGCCAGCAGATTGGGGGGGGCCGGGGAACAGTAC. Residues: CASRLGGAGEQY. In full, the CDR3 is CASRLGGAGEQYF.

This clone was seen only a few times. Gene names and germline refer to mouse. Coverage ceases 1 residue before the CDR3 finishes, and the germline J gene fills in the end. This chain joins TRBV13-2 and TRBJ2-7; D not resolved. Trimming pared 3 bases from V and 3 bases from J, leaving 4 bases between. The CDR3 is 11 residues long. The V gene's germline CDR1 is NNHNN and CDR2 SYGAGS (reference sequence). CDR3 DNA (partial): TGTGCCAGCGGTGCCGACTATGAACAGTAC. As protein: CASGADYEQY. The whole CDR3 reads CASGADYEQYF.

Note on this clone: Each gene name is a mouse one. The CDR3 DNA, read in part, is TGTGCCAGCAGACCGGGACAACAAGACACCCAGTAC. As protein: CASRPGQQDTQY. The CDR3 as a whole reads CASRPGQQDTQYF. The chain employs TRBV13-3 and TRBJ2-5; D might be TRBD1 (6 bases). The read stops 1 residue short of the end of the CDR3; the missing end is completed from the germline J gene. This CDR3 comprises 13 residues. Trimming cost V 5 bases and J 3 bases, with 10 bases left between them. CDR1 and CDR2 from the germline V gene are NNHDY and SYVADS.

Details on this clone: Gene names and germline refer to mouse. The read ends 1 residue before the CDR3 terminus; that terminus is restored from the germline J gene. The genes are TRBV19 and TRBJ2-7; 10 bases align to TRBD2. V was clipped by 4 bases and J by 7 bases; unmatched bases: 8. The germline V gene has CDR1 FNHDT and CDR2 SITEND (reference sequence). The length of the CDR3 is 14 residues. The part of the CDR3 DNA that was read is TGTGCCAGCAGTCATCGACTGGGGGGAGAAGAACAGTAC. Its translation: CASSHRLGGEEQY. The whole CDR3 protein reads CASSHRLGGEEQYF. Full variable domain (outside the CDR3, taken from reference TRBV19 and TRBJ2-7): GGIITQTPKFLIGQEGQKLTLKCQQNFNHDTMYWYRQDSGKGLRLIYYSITENDLQKGDLSEGYDASREKKSSFSLTVTSAQKNEMAVFLCASSHRLGGEEQYFGPGTRLTVL.

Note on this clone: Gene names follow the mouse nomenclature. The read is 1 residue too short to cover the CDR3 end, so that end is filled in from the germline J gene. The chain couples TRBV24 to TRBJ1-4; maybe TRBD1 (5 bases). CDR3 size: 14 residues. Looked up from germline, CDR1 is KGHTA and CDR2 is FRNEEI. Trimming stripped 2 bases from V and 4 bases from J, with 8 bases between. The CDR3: CASSLGGFNERLFF. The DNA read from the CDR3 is TGTGCCAGCAGTCTGGGGGGTTTCAACGAAAGATTATTT.

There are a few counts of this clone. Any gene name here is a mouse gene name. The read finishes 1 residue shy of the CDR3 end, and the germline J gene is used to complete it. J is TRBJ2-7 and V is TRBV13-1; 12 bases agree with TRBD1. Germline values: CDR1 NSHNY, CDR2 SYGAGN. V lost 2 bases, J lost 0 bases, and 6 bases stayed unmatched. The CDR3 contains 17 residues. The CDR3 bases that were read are TGTGCCAGCAGTGAAGAGGGGACAGGGGGCCGCTCCTATGAACAGTAC. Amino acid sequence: CASSEEGTGGRSYEQY. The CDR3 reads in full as CASSEEGTGGRSYEQYF.

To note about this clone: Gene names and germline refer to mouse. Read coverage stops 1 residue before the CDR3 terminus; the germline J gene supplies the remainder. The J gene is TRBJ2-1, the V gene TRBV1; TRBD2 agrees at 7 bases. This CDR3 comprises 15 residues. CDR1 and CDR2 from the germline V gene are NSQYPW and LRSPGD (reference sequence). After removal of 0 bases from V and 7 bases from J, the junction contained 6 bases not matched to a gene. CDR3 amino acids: CTCSADGGVLAEQFF. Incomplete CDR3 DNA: TGCACCTGCAGTGCAGACGGGGGGGTCCTGGCTGAGCAGTTC.

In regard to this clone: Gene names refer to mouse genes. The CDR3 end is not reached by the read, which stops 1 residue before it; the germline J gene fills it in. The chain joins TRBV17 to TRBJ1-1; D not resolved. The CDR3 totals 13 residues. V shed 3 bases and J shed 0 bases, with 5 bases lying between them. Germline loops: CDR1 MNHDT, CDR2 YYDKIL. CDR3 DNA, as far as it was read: TGTGCTAGCAGTAGTAATGCAAACACAGAAGTCTTC. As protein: CASSSNANTEVF. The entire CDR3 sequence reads CASSSNANTEVFF.